This TCR beta chain was identified in a study of cytomegalovirus exposure and HLA in healthy donors (dated by TCRdb to the late 2010s). In the study overall: According to an earlier analysis of a few hundred of the donors, some 180 million T cells yielded 100 million or so unique TCR beta sequences and about 300 Gb of sequence data. Roughly 300 gigabases of sequencing data and 75 million to 85 million unique TCR sequences made up an early release that covered fewer than 650 HLA-typed donors. The genetic ancestry cluster associated with self-reported Caucasian donors included roughly four fifths of the 398 genotyped donors. The study aimed to test whether signatures of past pathogen exposure could be identified by cataloging public T cell receptors. The T cell repertoires of 666 subjects were profiled by immunosequencing and related to cytomegalovirus serostatus. Along with the roughly 710-subject first cohort, a separate validation cohort of around 110 different subjects was used. To predict cytomegalovirus infection status, the study combined high-throughput TCR immunosequencing, statistical association of individual TCRs with disease status, and machine learning. A later analysis re-examined previously published TCR beta repertoires from over 500 donors and added high-resolution HLA genotyping to investigate patterns of TCR occurrence. Rather than using new phenotypic data, the later analysis identified candidate immune exposures from TCR beta sequences and from how often those sequences occurred across donors. An earlier analysis of fewer than 750 of the donors used high-throughput TCR beta sequencing to judge whether each TCR beta V gene segment behaved as functional or pseudogenic. Donor age, sex, ethnicity and CMV serostatus were compiled alongside the repertoire data. A later genetic analysis used genome-wide SNP genotypes for about 65% of the roughly 670 donors, treating that subset as a discovery cohort. All discovery cohort repertoires had been generated using a single sequencing platform. Both class I and class II loci were covered by HLA typing, at four-digit resolution. The number of typed donors differed by locus: roughly 629-640 for A, B, C, DRB1 and DQB1; 522 for DQA1; approximately 600 for DPA1; and about 450 for DPB1. Roughly five DR-DQ haplotypes were treated as single units for association and clustering because of strong linkage in the cohort. Among roughly 370 genotyped donors of the cohort, an average of about 240,000 unique TCR beta nucleotide sequences were sequenced per donor, roughly a sixth of them non-productive.

The cohort consisted of approximately 690 healthy bone marrow donors. All cohort members were sampled while nominally healthy, although unrecorded immune exposures were likely present. The donor was CMV seronegative and belonged to the group of 380 or so seronegative cohort members. Every donor gave a peripheral blood sample, and the peripheral blood mononuclear cells from that sample were used for TCR beta sequencing. The Qiagen DNeasy Blood Extraction Kit was used to extract genomic DNA from the blood cell samples. Library generation was performed with the immunoSEQ multiplex PCR assay. For the multiplex PCR, a mixture combining 60 forward primers for TCR Vbeta segments and 13 reverse primers for TCR Jbeta segments was used. The CDR3 region of rearranged TCR beta genes was amplified from genomic DNA with a multiplex PCR assay. The Illumina HiSeq System was used to sequence the amplified TCR beta libraries as 87-base-pair reads. Turning to the authors' computational methods: A later analysis counted approximately 84 million unique TCR beta chains across the 550 to 800 repertoires, and 10 million to 12 million of these chains were shared by at least two donors. Raw reads were error-corrected and collapsed into unique sequences by a nearest-neighbor algorithm in which closely related sequences were merged to remove PCR and sequencing errors. CDR3 sequences were aligned to IMGT reference sequences to assign V, D and J gene segments. Each retained sequence needed at least a six-nucleotide match to both a V gene segment and a J gene segment. A rearrangement was called productive if the CDR3 had no stop codons and remained in frame with V and J, and every other rearrangement was called non-productive. CDR3 was defined according to IMGT convention as the region running from the second conserved V-encoded cysteine to the conserved J-encoded phenylalanine. The earlier analysis of approximately 500 of the donors excluded sequences that lacked an unambiguous match to a single V gene segment. An earlier analysis of about 600 of the donors called V segments functional above 56.7% productive rearrangements and segregating when the between-donor standard deviation exceeded 5%. To diagnose cytomegalovirus status from the catalog of TCR beta chain sequences, a statistical classification framework was built. In a later analysis, TCR nucleotide sequences were compared against IMGT/GENE-DB human TR gene sequences so that V and J genes could be assigned. The TCRdist pipeline was used in a later analysis to assign CDR3 sequences and most-parsimonious VDJ recombination scenarios. In a later analysis, each TCR beta chain was defined by its CDR3 amino acid sequence together with its V-gene family, and reads lacking a unique V-gene family were excluded. As a way to deal with suspected cross-contamination and a sequencing artifact, a later analysis dropped hundreds of nucleotide sequences that were highly shared and had low generation probability. In a later analysis, a clonal expansion index was calculated for each public chain from normalized within-repertoire ranks of inferred template counts. Generation probabilities in a later analysis came from a VDJ recombination model fitted to out-of-frame rearrangements, and those results were checked against IGoR. In a later analysis, TCR-TCR, TCR-HLA and TCR-CMV co-occurrence was scored with hypergeometric tests, and a repertoire-size bias correction was applied to TCR pairs. False discovery rates were estimated in a later analysis by permuting HLA or CMV assignments 20 times. A later analysis grouped co-occurring TCRs with DBSCAN, adding TCRdist sequence similarity when clustering within HLA-allele-positive subsets. Repertoires with fewer than 30,000 or more than 120,000 public chains, plus five repertoires with anomalous nucleotide sharing, were excluded from co-occurrence clustering. TCRdb retrieved this table from immuneACCESS and kept in-frame rearrangements only. Not all clones are present; in checked studies, unresolved V genes account for under half, and no reason is known for the remainder. For V, J and clone size, that table is used; D and trimming come from the DNA. This sample's table has entries for roughly 41,000 clones. The top ten clones comprise more than 0.9% of the sample.

What the study reported, not specific to this receptor: In a later analysis, most CMV-associated TCR beta chains were found to appear HLA-restricted, with HLA associations seemingly driven largely by CMV exposure. In vitro tests confirmed that three of the cytomegalovirus-associated TCR beta chains recognize cytomegalovirus antigens. A group of highly shared sequence variants was considered likely to be a technical artifact of the sequencing pipeline. In an earlier analysis of about 550 of the donors, most TCR beta V segments were observed in productive rearrangements about 90% or about 30% of the time, broadly matching IMGT annotations. In a later analysis, HLA-associated TCR beta chains showed more clonal expansion and lower generation probabilities than non-associated chains that were equally common. The 87-base-pair reads could not distinguish some IMGT-functional V segments, including TRBV6-2 and TRBV6-3, so those segments were excluded. Because some donors lacked HLA typing at each locus, the association tests relied only on the typed subset. In a later genetic analysis, a missense DCLRE1C variant was associated with V-gene and J-gene trimming of TCR beta chains, and the association was replicated in an independent cohort. The presence/absence analyses assumed that sequencing depth was roughly uniform across donors, and that assumption may not be true. According to a later genetic analysis, donors in an Asian-associated ancestry cluster had fewer N-insertions in productive TCRs than the roughly 700-donor mean. Strong co-occurrence of HLA alleles, especially DR and DQ, made assigning TCR associations to individual alleles difficult. The authors suggested that the approach could potentially be generalized to other disease states and immunological phenotypes. Immune exposure information for the cohort was limited to CMV serostatus. Because counts were too low, seventeen rarely observed V segments, including chromosome 9 orphons, were excluded from the earlier analysis of 587 of the donors. In a later analysis, 16,951 TCR beta sequences were associated with specific HLA alleles at a false discovery rate of 0.05. In the study, 150 to 200 TCR beta chains were listed as associated with cytomegalovirus. Correlated functional status among segregating V segments might reflect linkage disequilibrium, but an unknown experimental factor could not be ruled out. A further reported finding was that TCR beta sequences accurately predicted the HLA-A and HLA-B alleles for most subjects in the first cohort. The classifier was reported to diagnose cytomegalovirus status with high specificity and sensitivity in both the original cohort and the validation cohort. Most TCR sequences were seen in very few donors, while some public TCRs were found in many individuals. The cohort was sequenced for TCR beta chains only, and without alpha or paired-chain data the features that could be detected were limited. According to a later analysis, parvovirus B19, influenza, CMV and Epstein-Barr virus appeared linked to several top co-occurrence clusters. In a later analysis, TCR association rates were found to vary across HLA loci, with the most associated TCRs seen for DRB1 alleles and the fewest for HLA-C alleles.

The germline V gene (reference sequence) yields LNHDA for CDR1 and SQIVND for CDR2. The CDR3 contains 17 residues, cysteine and phenylalanine counted. Solely the CDR3 DNA is kept, with 51 bases framed from the first base. Trimming takes 4 bases off V and 4 bases off J; junction bases not matched to a gene: 13. With regard to this clone: No antigen is known for it.

Sample: PBMCs. The chain links TRBV19 with TRBJ1-1; TRBD1 aligns with 9 central bases. The source of this sequence is a woman between 35 and 50 years old in good health and CMV-seronegative. The DNA sequence follows: TGTGCCAGTAGTAGAGGGCCGGGACAGGGATATGGCACTGAAGCTTTCTTT. Translated, this is CASSRGPGQGYGTEAFF.